The 6 T cell receptor beta chains reported below all come from one sample, sequenced in a study of T cells in Graves' hyperthyroidism and ophthalmopathy. TCR beta CDR3 regions were amplified from RNA transcripts. The TCR CDR3 was amplified in a first-round RT-PCR using the HTBI primer set. TCRdb reprocessed the multiplex PCR reads via MiXCR and lists one record per CDR3 protein. The sample contains 350,000 to 400,000 distinct CDR3 sequences, over 11% of which appear only once. The sample consisted of blood. The receptors were gathered from a woman aged 55 to 70 with Graves' hyperthyroidism.

This clonotype was recorded many times. The chain links TRBV10-3 to TRBJ2-2, with 11 nucleotides matching TRBD2. Germline CDR1 ENHRY, CDR2 SYGVKD. The CDR3 covers 18 residues. V shed 6 bases, J shed 7 bases, and the junction held 16 bases outside the gene matches. Here the CDR3 reads CAISESLAGGPISGELFF. The CDR3 bases are TGTGCCATCAGCGAGAGCCTAGCGGGAGGTCCCATAAGCGGGGAGCTGTTTTTT.

This clonotype appeared many times. The rearrangement links TRBV30 to TRBJ2-7; the D gene is possibly TRBD2 (5 bases). The CDR3 sequence is 14 residues long. Germline-derived CDR1 and CDR2 are GTSNPN and SVGIG (reference sequence). Trimming stripped 3 bases from V and 1 base from J, with 13 bases between. CDR3 residues: CAWRGPGSSYEQYF. The DNA of the CDR3 is TGTGCCTGGAGAGGTCCGGGATCGTCCTACGAGCAGTACTTC.

The CDR3 sequence: CASSRQGRGAEELFF. DNA for the CDR3: TGTGCCAGCAGCCGACAGGGGCGAGGGGCCGAGGAGCTGTTTTTT. J is TRBJ2-2 and V is TRBV9; 8 bases map to TRBD1. V shed 4 bases, J shed 10 bases, and the junction held 12 bases outside the gene matches. Germline lookup yields CDR1 SGDLS and CDR2 YYNGEE. CDR3 size: 15 residues.

This clonotype was seen many times. This rearrangement joins TRBV20-1 to TRBJ2-2, with 8 bases matching TRBD2. The CDR3 is 14 residues long. CDR1 DFQATT and CDR2 SNEGSKA come from the germline V gene (reference sequence). The trim removed 3 bases at V and 1 base at J, leaving 1 base unmatched. As DNA, the CDR3 is TGCAGTGCTAGGACTAGCGAGAACACCGGGGAGCTGTTTTTT. The encoded protein is CSARTSENTGELFF.

This clonotype was counted at least ten times. The chain is built from TRBV3-1 and TRBJ2-7; D not certain. The V end was cut by 0 bases, the J end by 4 bases, with 7 bases between. The CDR3 runs 13 residues. Germline V gene sequence: CDR1 LGHDT, CDR2 YNNKEL (reference sequence). The CDR3 protein is CASSQDRRYEQYF. The CDR3 DNA sequence: TGTGCCAGCAGCCAAGATCGTAGATACGAGCAGTACTTC.

This clonotype was recorded at least ten times. The CDR3 sequence is CASSSQGTWYSNQPQHF. The CDR3 region has the DNA TGTGCCAGCAGCTCACAGGGCACTTGGTATAGCAATCAGCCCCAGCATTTT. The rearrangement joins TRBV28 to TRBJ1-5; D perhaps matches TRBD1 (6 bases). V was trimmed by 6 bases and J by 0 bases, leaving 18 bases between them. The CDR3 is 17 amino acids. The V gene's germline CDR1 is MDHEN and CDR2 SYDVKM.